Described below is a single TCR beta chain sequence and its context. Its antigen remains unknown. This sample stems from a study of shared clonotypes between healthy human individuals. Here immunoSEQ multiplex PCR was the method, and the copy in TCRdb shows in-frame clones only, minus some. In the table there are about 2 million clones, approximately 95% of which are singletons. V shed 5 bases and J shed 2 bases, with 10 bases lying between them. CDR3 length: 13 amino acids. Per germline, CDR1 SGHNT and CDR2 YYREEE (reference sequence). General study results and limits: Blood was the sole source, and tissue repertoires probably differ.

The sequenced sample consisted of naive CD4+ T cells sorted from blood. The subset is: CD45RA+ positively selected. This clonotype originated in a young man in good health. The rearrangement joins TRBV5-4 to TRBJ2-5, with D perhaps matching TRBD1 (6 bases). The CDR3 nucleotides read TGTGCCAGCAGACAACAGGGTCAAGAGACCCAGTACTTC. This encodes CASRQQGQETQYF.